This TCR beta chain was documented in a study of T cell clones after liver transplantation. This CDR3 spans 13 amino acids. Trimming removed 6 bases at V and 2 bases at J, with 10 bases between. The V gene's germline CDR1 is MNHEY and CDR2 SVGAGI. Points from the study as a whole: Small, mixed patient groups and varying post-transplant times limit these conclusions.

Using immunoSEQ multiplex PCR, the repertoire was profiled, and TCRdb retains in-frame clones only, with some absent. Seen here are 55,000 to 75,000 clones, around two thirds observed once, and the top ten hold approximately 3%. This clone has a handful of counts. Its antigen is currently unknown. Sequenced here: CD4+ T cells from blood, sampled at the roughly 15-month timepoint. The clonotype comes from a human patient who received a liver transplant. A share of the T cells may be of graft donor origin. The chain couples TRBV6-5 to TRBJ2-5, with D maybe TRBD1 (5 bases). CDR3 sequence (DNA): TGTGCCAGCAGGCTAGGACAACAAGAGACCCAGTACTTC. Translated, it gives CASRLGQQETQYF.